This TCR beta chain was captured in a study of blood T cell repertoires in COVID-19 (dated by TCRdb to 2020 to 2022). Notes on the research overall: Samples covering the acute and convalescent phases of COVID-19 were provided by collaborators in the United States, Italy and Spain. Subjects who had been exposed to COVID-19, were actively infected with it, or had recovered from it provided the deeply sampled blood TCRbeta repertoires that made up the dataset. The samples were drawn from two sources: the first 160 participants of the ongoing ImmuneRACE study, and 1,254 subjects contributed by 6 global collaborators. A freely available public database, intended as a resource for researchers studying the immune response to SARS-CoV-2, is where the repertoires were released. A de-identified subject ID, COVID-19 status, age in years and sex were almost always included in the sample metadata. The prospective study material was composed of cDNA or gDNA derived from T cells, B-cell-depleted T cells, or PBMCs. Where available, HLA class I and class II types were taken from metadata supplied by the sample provider and were not determined by assay-based typing. General findings and caveats noted by the study authors: How much clinical and demographic metadata was included differed by source and by participant, and the metadata was provided uncurated.

One collaborating source in Seattle enrolled patients during active infection and followed them longitudinally through the course of disease. Collaborating institutions collected whole blood in K2EDTA tubes following their own protocols. For TCRbeta analysis, collaborator samples were shipped as frozen whole blood, as isolated PBMCs, or as DNA extracted from either sample type. In this sample, this clone turned up once. The clone's antigen remains unknown. No much larger clone is present one base from it, and per-base qualities are unavailable. The germline V gene yields SNHLY for CDR1 and FYNNEI for CDR2. V gives up 7 bases and J gives up 0 bases, and the segment between their germline ends measures 21 bases. The CDR3, from cysteine to phenylalanine, totals 17 residues. Just CDR3 DNA is preserved here, 51 bases in frame from base 1. TCRbeta CDR3 regions were amplified from genomic DNA using the immunoSEQ Assay, a bias-controlled multiplex PCR. Per the original workflow: Nucleated cell counts per sample were estimated from amplification of reference gene primers within the assay. To quantify the absolute abundance of each unique TCRbeta CDR3 rearrangement, sequence reads were collapsed and filtered. For each sample, productive Simpson clonality was calculated as the square root of Simpson's diversity index across productive rearrangements. TCRdb provides this immuneACCESS table in a form limited to in-frame rearrangements. Some clones are lacking; in checked studies, under half of them reflect an unresolved V gene, and why the rest are absent is not known. That table is the source of V, J and clone size, and D and trimming were worked out from the DNA. This sample holds around 370,000 clones; 87% were observed only once. Together, the top ten hold about 6.3% of the sample.

Source material: peripheral blood. The origin of this receptor is a woman between 50 and 59 years old with COVID-19, enrolled during active disease. The chain uses TRBV2 and TRBJ1-1, with the identity of the D gene unclear. In nucleotides, the sequence is TGTGCCAGCATAGGCCCACGGAGCAGCCCGATGAACACTGAAGCTTTCTTT. Its amino acids are CASIGPRSSPMNTEAFF. The variable domain in full, with residues beyond the CDR3 obtained from the reference TRBV2 and TRBJ1-1 genes, is EPEVTQTPSHQVTQMGQEVILRCVPISNHLYFYWYRQILGQKVEFLVSFYNNEISEKSEIFDDQFSVERPDGSNFTLKIRSTKLEDSAMYFCASIGPRSSPMNTEAFFGQGTRLTVV.